In this sample, the clone carrying this T cell receptor beta chain turned up many times. The template was RNA from unsorted bulk tissue. The sample comes from a study of tumor and adjacent non-tumor tissue in lung cancer. TCRbeta libraries were built with three rounds of nested PCR, modified from ARM-PCR. TCRdb analysed the multiplex PCR reads with MiXCR anew, one entry per CDR3 protein. This table holds 130,000 or so distinct CDR3 sequences, 66% found once. The specimen was lung tumor tissue. This TCR was sampled from a man aged 25 to 45 with non-small cell lung cancer.

CDR3 bases: TGCAGTGCTAGGAGGGAAAGGGACACTGAAGCTTTCTTT. Residues: CSARRERDTEAFF. This chain connects TRBV20-1 to TRBJ1-1, with D uncertain. The CDR3 runs 13 residues. With 3 bases removed from V and 3 bases from J, the gap between germline ends came to 11 bases. Per germline, CDR1 DFQATT and CDR2 SNEGSKA (reference sequence).